A selection of T cell receptor beta chains follows, all from one sample in a study of CD8 T cells in ankylosing spondylitis. TCRdb re-called the 5' RACE reads through MiXCR, storing one row per CDR3 protein. The sample comprises tens of thousands of distinct CDR3 sequences, 6.2% of which are singletons, and approximately 5% rests with the top ten. The source material was synovial fluid, either unsorted or a sorted T cell fraction (not recorded which). These receptors all come from a male donor with ankylosing spondylitis. The CDR3 runs from the conserved cysteine through the conserved F or W. D genes are given only for firm matches. The size of a clone is reported for some rows only, either as once, few or many, or as a class for expanded clones.

clone size,V gene,J gene,D gene,CDR3 protein,CDR3 DNA
few,TRBV19,TRBJ2-3,TRBD2,CASAQGLAESDTQYF,TGTGCCAGTGCACAGGGACTAGCGGAATCAGATACGCAGTATTTT
-,TRBV24-1,TRBJ2-5,-,CATSSGGIQETQYF,TGTGCCACCAGTTCCGGCGGGATACAAGAGACCCAGTACTTC
few,TRBV6-1,TRBJ2-7,-,CASRNQDGAYEQYF,TGTGCCAGCAGAAACCAGGACGGAGCCTACGAGCAGTACTTC
few,TRBV4-3,TRBJ2-3,-,CASSQDLRDHSADTQYF,TGCGCCAGCAGCCAAGATCTCCGGGATCACAGCGCAGATACGCAGTATTTT
few,TRBV6-1,TRBJ2-7,-,CASNRAGSYEQYF,TGTGCCAGCAATCGGGCAGGGTCTTACGAGCAGTACTTC
-,TRBV11-1,TRBJ1-1,TRBD1,CASNPPWGQGPGRPEAFF,TGTGCCAGCAATCCCCCCTGGGGACAGGGACCAGGAAGGCCTGAAGCTTTCTTT
few,TRBV11-3,TRBJ2-5,TRBD1,CASSPRTGAQEETQYF,TGTGCCAGCAGCCCACGGACAGGGGCTCAGGAGGAGACCCAGTACTTC
many,TRBV7-2,TRBJ1-1,TRBD1,CASSRGQGGTEAFF,TGTGCCAGCAGCAGAGGACAGGGGGGCACTGAAGCTTTCTTT
many,TRBV11-3,TRBJ2-5,-,CASTGRTGLQETQYF,TGTGCCAGCACCGGGAGGACAGGACTCCAAGAGACCCAGTACTTC
-,TRBV20-1,TRBJ2-7,TRBD2,CSALPLGGAATYEQYF,TGCAGTGCCCTGCCCCTCGGGGGGGCGGCTACCTACGAGCAGTACTTC
few,TRBV7-9,TRBJ1-2,-,CASSSLAGGGHGYTF,TGTGCCAGCAGCTCCCTCGCTGGGGGGGGGCATGGCTACACCTTC
many,TRBV28,TRBJ2-7,TRBD1,CASSAGDRSYEQYF,TGTGCCAGCAGTGCCGGGGACAGATCCTACGAGCAGTACTTC
many,TRBV4-3,TRBJ2-1,-,CASSQDRHEQFF,TGCGCCAGCAGCCAAGATCGACATGAGCAGTTCTTC
-,TRBV7-2,TRBJ2-7,-,CASSSTQGGGQYF,TGTGCCAGCAGCTCCACCCAGGGCGGTGGGCAGTACTTC
many,TRBV7-9,TRBJ2-1,TRBD2,CASSSPGLVALGEQFF,TGTGCCAGCAGCTCACCGGGACTAGTAGCACTCGGTGAGCAGTTCTTC
few,TRBV10-2,TRBJ2-5,-,CASSVARETQYF,TGCGCCAGCAGTGTAGCGAGGGAGACCCAGTACTTC
-,TRBV7-9,TRBJ2-7,TRBD1,CASRKSTGFDEQYF,TGTGCCAGCAGAAAGTCGACAGGGTTCGACGAGCAGTACTTC
many,TRBV5-1,TRBJ2-7,-,CASSFGVSGTYEQYF,TGCGCCAGCAGCTTTGGTGTGAGCGGAACCTACGAGCAGTACTTC
few,TRBV5-6,TRBJ2-7,-,CASSGTGRTELRYEQYF,TGTGCCAGCAGCGGGACGGGCCGGACAGAACTACGCTACGAGCAGTACTTC
-,TRBV28,TRBJ2-3,-,CASSLLSDTQYF,TGTGCCAGCAGTCTGCTCTCAGATACGCAGTATTTT
few,TRBV12-5,TRBJ1-5,-,CASGRDRNQPQHF,TGTGCTAGTGGCCGTGACAGAAATCAGCCCCAGCATTTT
few,TRBV18,TRBJ1-1,TRBD1,CASSPLDRTGTEAFF,TGTGCCAGCTCACCACTGGACAGGACGGGCACTGAAGCTTTCTTT
few,TRBV18,TRBJ2-2,-,CASSPQVPSVNPTGELFF,TGTGCCAGCTCACCACAGGTGCCTAGCGTCAATCCCACCGGGGAGCTGTTTTTT
many,TRBV5-1,TRBJ2-7,TRBD1,CASSLAQGTYEQYF,TGCGCCAGCAGCTTGGCACAGGGGACCTACGAGCAGTACTTC
many,TRBV28,TRBJ2-3,TRBD2,CASSETSGGGTDTQYF,TGTGCCAGCAGTGAGACTAGCGGGGGGGGCACAGATACGCAGTATTTT
many,TRBV20-1,TRBJ2-5,TRBD2,CSARVTSGKETQYF,TGCAGTGCTAGAGTGACTAGCGGCAAAGAGACCCAGTACTTC
-,TRBV7-8,TRBJ2-2,-,CASKVGQGNTGELFF,TGTGCCAGCAAAGTCGGGCAGGGCAACACCGGGGAGCTGTTTTTT
medium-sized,TRBV11-2,TRBJ2-5,TRBD1,CASSRDRAQTQYF,TGTGCCAGCAGCCGAGACAGGGCACAGACCCAGTACTTC
few,TRBV5-4,TRBJ2-7,TRBD2,CASSRTSGNEQYF,TGTGCCAGCAGCCGGACTAGCGGGAACGAGCAGTACTTC
-,TRBV5-1,TRBJ2-3,-,CASSSLVGQDTKYF,TGCGCCAGCAGCTCCTTGGTCGGGCAAGATACGAAGTATTTT
many,TRBV4-2,TRBJ1-5,TRBD1,CASSRFTGGNQPQHF,TGTGCCAGCAGCCGATTCACAGGGGGCAATCAGCCCCAGCATTTT
many,TRBV20-1,TRBJ2-7,TRBD2,CSARDLLASHEQYF,TGCAGTGCTAGAGATCTACTAGCGAGCCACGAGCAGTACTTC
many,TRBV28,TRBJ2-1,-,CASSRGGSSYNEQFF,TGTGCCAGCAGCCGGGGCGGAAGCTCCTACAATGAGCAGTTCTTC
few,TRBV7-9,TRBJ2-7,-,CASSLGGVPTYEQYF,TGTGCCAGCAGCTTAGGGGGTGTTCCCACCTACGAGCAGTACTTC
many,TRBV18,TRBJ1-5,-,CASSTTFGSNQPQHF,TGTGCCAGCTCGACCACATTCGGTAGCAATCAGCCCCAGCATTTT
many,TRBV15,TRBJ2-5,TRBD2,CATSRDRGGDETQYF,TGTGCCACCAGCAGAGATCGGGGGGGCGATGAGACCCAGTACTTC
-,TRBV30,TRBJ2-7,TRBD1,CAWSGDRPTYEQYF,TGTGCCTGGAGCGGGGACAGACCCACCTACGAGCAGTACTTC
many,TRBV28,TRBJ1-2,-,CASRVHTANYGYTF,TGTGCCAGCAGGGTACACACAGCTAACTATGGCTACACCTTC
many,TRBV5-1,TRBJ2-5,TRBD1,CASSLDGTVGRETQYF,TGCGCCAGCAGCTTGGACGGGACAGTCGGTAGGGAGACCCAGTACTTC
many,TRBV19,TRBJ2-2,TRBD1,CASSKSRGRWTGELFF,TGTGCCAGTAGTAAAAGCAGGGGGCGATGGACCGGGGAGCTGTTTTTT
-,TRBV23-1,TRBJ2-7,-,CASSQSLPCHYEQYF,TGCGCCAGCAGTCAATCTCTACCATGTCACTACGAGCAGTACTTC
many,TRBV7-9,TRBJ2-7,TRBD2,CASSYSGPPDEQYF,TGTGCCAGCAGCTATAGCGGGCCCCCCGACGAGCAGTACTTC
many,TRBV29-1,TRBJ1-5,-,CSAGQPSGPQHF,TGCAGCGCCGGACAGCCCTCGGGGCCCCAGCATTTT
-,TRBV4-1,TRBJ2-3,TRBD1,CASSRNRGLTDTQYF,TGCGCCAGCAGCCGGAACAGGGGGCTCACAGATACGCAGTATTTT